This is a list of T cell receptor beta chains from one sample in a study of cytomegalovirus exposure and HLA in healthy donors. Clones were read by immunoSEQ multiplex PCR, and TCRdb kept only the in-frame ones, dropping some. Of some 120,000 clones in the sample, approximately 95% were seen once. What was sequenced was PBMCs. These receptors all come from a man aged 18 to 29 in good health and CMV-seronegative. Each CDR3 is given with its conserved first and last residue. The D gene is left open where the match is weak. Clone size is stated in some rows and not others, as once, few, many or a class when expanded.

>TRBV7-2|NA|NA|TRBJ2-7
TGTGCCAGCAGCCCAGGGGTGGACGTGGCCTACGAGCAGTACTTC
CASSPGVDVAYEQYF
>TRBV9|TRBD2|NA|TRBJ2-1
TGTGCCAGCAGCCGAGGTGCGGGAGACAATGAGCAGTTCTTC
CASSRGAGDNEQFF
>TRBV30|TRBD1|NA|TRBJ2-7
TGTGCCGGCCGGACAGGGGGCGCCTACGAGCAGTACTTC
CAGRTGGAYEQYF
>TRBV2|NA|NA|TRBJ1-2
TGTGCCAGCAGTGGCCCGGTGGTACGTTATTATGGCTACACCTTC
CASSGPVVRYYGYTF
>TRBV7-3|NA|NA|TRBJ2-2
TGTGCCAGCAGCCAACCCGGTCGGACCGGGGAGCTGTTTTTT
CASSQPGRTGELFF
>TRBV4-1|NA|NA|TRBJ1-1
TGCGCCAGCAGCCAAGATGGTAAAGGGGCGAGAAAGAACACTGAAGCTTTCTTT
CASSQDGKGARKNTEAFF
>TRBV5-1|NA|NA|TRBJ1-1
TGCGCCAGCAGCTTGGTACCAGAGAACACTGAAGCTTTCTTT
CASSLVPENTEAFF
>TRBV13|TRBD2|NA|TRBJ2-5
TGTGCCAGCAGCTTAGGCGGGACTAGCGGGAGTGGCCCCACAGAGACCCAGTACTTC
CASSLGGTSGSGPTETQYF
>TRBV14|TRBD1|NA|TRBJ1-5
TGTGCCAGCAGCATTTGGGACAGCTATTATCAGCCCCAGCATTTT
CASSIWDSYYQPQHF
>TRBV2|TRBD2|once|TRBJ2-7
TGTGCCAGCACCGCGACTAGCGGGAGCCATCCCTCCTACGAGCAGTACTTC
CASTATSGSHPSYEQYF
>TRBV7-6|NA|NA|TRBJ2-1
TGTGCCAGCAGCATTAGAGCTACTAGCTCCTACAATGAGCAGTTCTTC
CASSIRATSSYNEQFF
>TRBV4-1|TRBD1|NA|TRBJ2-7
TGCGCCAGCAGTCCCGGGACAGGCTCCTACGAGCAGTACTTC
CASSPGTGSYEQYF
>TRBV29-1|TRBD1|NA|TRBJ2-7
TGCAGCGCCGTGCCGGGGGACAGGGGGGCCTACGAGCAGTACTTC
CSAVPGDRGAYEQYF
>TRBV7-3|TRBD2|NA|TRBJ2-1
TGTGCCAGCAGCGAGACTAGCGGGAGGTGGGGCTACAATGAGCAGTTCTTC
CASSETSGRWGYNEQFF
>TRBV29-1|TRBD2|NA|TRBJ2-5
TGCAGCGCAAGTAGCGGGAGGGCCGGAGGGGAGACCCAGTACTTC
CSASSGRAGGETQYF
>TRBV18|TRBD1|NA|TRBJ1-2
TGTGCCAGCTCACCCGGACAGGGACACTATGGCTACACCTTC
CASSPGQGHYGYTF
>TRBV10-2|TRBD1|NA|TRBJ1-2
TGCGCCAGCTCCTACGGGACAGCCTATGGCTACACCTTC
CASSYGTAYGYTF
>TRBV9|NA|NA|TRBJ2-1
TGTGCCAGCAGCGTAGGCGGCGCCCTGGAATACAATGAGCAGTTCTTC
CASSVGGALEYNEQFF
>TRBV6-6|TRBD2|NA|TRBJ2-7
TGTGCCAGCAGTTACTCGAGCGGGGACTCCTACGAGCAGTACTTC
CASSYSSGDSYEQYF
>TRBV2|TRBD1|NA|TRBJ2-7
TGTGCCAGCACCCCACGCTGGGGACAGAACTACGAGCAGTACTTC
CASTPRWGQNYEQYF
>TRBV5-1|TRBD1|NA|TRBJ1-1
TGCGCCAGCAGCTTGGGAGGGACAGTGAACACTGAAGCTTTCTTT
CASSLGGTVNTEAFF
>TRBV4-2|NA|NA|TRBJ2-3
TGTGCCAGCAGCCAGTGGAAGGTCGGTACAGATGGTACGCAGTATTTT
CASSQWKVGTDGTQYF
>TRBV27|NA|NA|TRBJ1-1
TGTGCCAGCAGTCCAACGGCAGGTGAAGCTTTCTTT
CASSPTAGEAFF
>TRBV11-3|NA|NA|TRBJ2-3
TGTGCCAGCAGCTTAGCCTATTCCCCTTTCCAGTATTTT
CASSLAYSPFQYF
>TRBV5-1|TRBD2|NA|TRBJ2-5
TGCGCCAGCAGCTTAGGGACTAGCGGCCAAGAGACCCAGTACTTC
CASSLGTSGQETQYF
>TRBV9|NA|NA|TRBJ2-5
TGTGCCAGCAGCTCCAGGGGATGGGTCCAAGAGACCCAGTACTTC
CASSSRGWVQETQYF
>TRBV7-3|TRBD2|NA|TRBJ2-1
TGTGCCAGCAGCTTAATACTAGCGGGACATAATGAGCAGTTCTTC
CASSLILAGHNEQFF
>TRBV18|TRBD1|NA|TRBJ2-3
TGTGCCAGCTCAACCCGACAGGGGGCAGGTTCCGATACGCAGTATTTT
CASSTRQGAGSDTQYF
>TRBV14|NA|NA|TRBJ2-7
TGTGCCAGCAGCCAAGATTTATTTGGAGGAGAGCAGTACTTC
CASSQDLFGGEQYF
>TRBV6-5|NA|NA|TRBJ2-7
TGTGCCAGCAGTTACTATGGGGGCCGGGAGCAGTACTTC
CASSYYGGREQYF
>TRBV6-5|NA|NA|TRBJ1-2
TGTGCCAGCAGCCCTCCGGCTAACTATGGCTACACCTTC
CASSPPANYGYTF
>TRBV25-1|NA|NA|TRBJ1-5
TGTGCCAGCAGTTTTGCAGGGAATCAGCCCCAGCATTTT
CASSFAGNQPQHF
>TRBV2|NA|NA|TRBJ1-5
TGTGCCAGCAGTGGCGGAACTGAGCCCCAGCATTTT
CASSGGTEPQHF
>TRBV19|NA|once|TRBJ1-5
TGTGCCAGTAGTATTGAGGGAATAGTCAATCAGCCCCAGCATTTT
CASSIEGIVNQPQHF
>TRBV25-1|TRBD1|NA|TRBJ1-3
TGTGCCAGCAGTGGTGGCCCTCGGACAGGGTCAGACACCATATATTTT
CASSGGPRTGSDTIYF
>TRBV2|NA|NA|TRBJ2-7
TGTGCCAGCAGTGATAAGGTCAGGACCTACGAGCAGTACTTC
CASSDKVRTYEQYF
>TRBV7-9|TRBD2|few|TRBJ2-1
TGTGCCAGCAGCTCCCGGGGACTAGCGGGAGTCAATGAGCAGTTCTTC
CASSSRGLAGVNEQFF
>TRBV27|TRBD1|NA|TRBJ2-3
TGTGCCAGCAGTTTAAACAGGGGGAACACAGATACGCAGTATTTT
CASSLNRGNTDTQYF
>TRBV18|TRBD2|NA|TRBJ2-1
TGTGCCAGCTCACAAGGGACTAGCGGGAGGGCGACTTACAATGAGCAGTTCTTC
CASSQGTSGRATYNEQFF
>TRBV9|NA|NA|TRBJ2-7
TGTGCCAGCAGCCCCGCCCAGCGGCCTCACTACGAGCAGTACTTC
CASSPAQRPHYEQYF
>TRBV9|TRBD2|NA|TRBJ2-2
TGTGCCAGCAGCCCCCCCCCTCTAGCGGGAGTAGCCGGGGAGCTGTTTTTT
CASSPPPLAGVAGELFF
>TRBV5-4|TRBD1|NA|TRBJ1-2
TGTGCCAGCAGCTTGTCCCCCGGGACAGGGGCCCGTGGCTACACCTTC
CASSLSPGTGARGYTF
>TRBV28|TRBD1|NA|TRBJ2-7
TGTGCCAGCACCGCGGACAGGGGTAACTACGAGCAGTACTTC
CASTADRGNYEQYF
>TRBV7-8|NA|NA|TRBJ1-1
TGTGCCAGCAGCTACCTGAGTTTGGACACTGAAGCTTTCTTT
CASSYLSLDTEAFF
>TRBV27|NA|NA|TRBJ1-1
TGTGCCAGCAGTTTAGATACAGGTAGCACTGAAGCTTTCTTT
CASSLDTGSTEAFF